Listed here are 30 T cell receptor beta chains from one sample, sequenced in a study of blood T cell repertoires in COVID-19. Generated by immunoSEQ multiplex PCR, the TCRdb table keeps only in-frame clones and is missing some. This table holds 360,000 or so clones, roughly 87% found once. Sequenced material: PBMCs or T cells enriched from blood (not recorded which). Receptors originate from a woman aged 25-40 years who had recovered from COVID-19.

The rearrangement uses TRBV9 and TRBJ2-7; 7 positions agree with TRBD2. Germline V lookup: CDR1 SGDLS, CDR2 YYNGEE. V was pared by 4 bases and J by 5 bases, with 15 bases of the junction left unmatched. This CDR3 spans 16 amino acids. CDR3 sequence reads: CASSQDPSSGTDEQYF. In DNA form, the CDR3 reads TGTGCCAGCAGCCAGGACCCTTCCAGCGGGACGGACGAGCAGTACTTC. The complete variable domain, with remaining parts taken from reference TRBV9 and TRBJ2-7, reads DSGVTQTPKHLITATGQRVTLRCSPRSGDLSVYWYQQSLDQGLQFLIQYYNGEERAKGNILERFSAQQFPDLHSELNLSSLELGDSALYFCASSQDPSSGTDEQYFGPGTRLTVT.

The genes are TRBV15 and TRBJ2-1; the D is unclear. Trimming cost V 4 bases and J 0 bases, with 10 bases left between them. CDR3 size: 15 residues. Germline lookup yields CDR1 LNHNV and CDR2 YYDKDF (reference sequence). The CDR3 DNA is TGTGCCACCAGCATGAGCCGAACCTCCTACAATGAGCAGTTCTTC. This encodes CATSMSRTSYNEQFF.

The V and J genes are TRBV27 and TRBJ2-5; D call uncertain. Per germline, CDR1 MNHEY and CDR2 SMNVEV (reference sequence). The V gene lost 1 base and the J gene lost 5 bases, with 11 bases spanning the gap. The CDR3 has 14 amino acids. The CDR3 is CASSLFHGAETQYF. CDR3 DNA: TGTGCCAGCAGTTTATTCCATGGTGCGGAGACCCAGTACTTC.

Written as DNA, the CDR3 is TGTGCCAGCAGTAGCAAGGGACAGGGGGGCTACGAGCAGTACTTC. The encoded protein is CASSSKGQGGYEQYF. The chain couples TRBV27 to TRBJ2-7; TRBD1 aligns across 11 bases. Germline V gene sequence: CDR1 MNHEY, CDR2 SMNVEV (reference sequence). CDR3 length: 15 amino acids. V gave up 5 bases and J gave up 3 bases; unmatched junction bases: 6.

Remarks on this clone: The same CDR3 can be traced to other DNA sequences in this sample. CDR3 nucleotides: TGTGCCAGCAGCCCGCGGACAGGGGGGACTGAAGCTTTCTTT. Translating it yields CASSPRTGGTEAFF. The chain employs TRBV14 and TRBJ1-1, with 10 bases identical to TRBD1. The germline V gene has CDR1 SGHDN and CDR2 FVKESK. With V trimmed by 4 bases and J by 5 bases, 4 bases remained unmatched. The length of the CDR3 is 14 residues.

The J gene is TRBJ2-5, the V gene TRBV5-1, with 7 bases identical to TRBD1. This CDR3 has 16 residues. The J segment lost 3 bases and the V segment lost 4 bases, leaving 12 bases of the junction unmatched. Germline CDR1 and CDR2: SGHRS and YFSETQ. DNA of the CDR3: TGCGCCAGCAGCGTACAGGCGACAGGGCTGGAAGAGACCCAGTACTTC. Its protein product is CASSVQATGLEETQYF.

The J gene is TRBJ2-7, the V gene TRBV19; 7 positions agree with TRBD2. Germline V CDR1 and CDR2: LNHDA, SQIVND (reference sequence). CDR3 length equals 14 residues. Trimming took 2 bases from V and 6 from J; bases not matched to a gene: 7. The CDR3 DNA follows: TGTGCCAGTAGTATATATGGGCGCGGGAGCGAGCAGTACTTC. Protein sequence: CASSIYGRGSEQYF.

This sequence joins TRBV11-3 and TRBJ2-2, with 10 bases that match TRBD2. The J segment lost 2 bases and the V segment lost 3 bases, leaving 12 bases of the junction unmatched. CDR1 SGHNT and CDR2 YENEEA come from the germline V gene. The CDR3 covers 19 residues. The CDR3 DNA is TGTGCCAGCAGCTTCTCCCCAGCGGGGGGGCCGGTAAACACCGGGGAGCTGTTTTTT. This codes for CASSFSPAGGPVNTGELFF.

This clone appeared a single time. The chain has TRBV5-4 and TRBJ1-4; D might be TRBD1 (6 bases). There are 14 residues in the CDR3. V dropped 2 bases and J dropped 8 bases, with 13 bases sitting between them. In germline, CDR1 is SGHNT, CDR2 YYREEE (reference sequence). For the CDR3, the DNA is TGTGCCAGCAGCTTTTCACAGGGACCCGAAAAACTGTTTTTT. As protein: CASSFSQGPEKLFF.

The rearrangement joins TRBV6-5 to TRBJ1-3, with D hard to call. Germline values: CDR1 MNHEY, CDR2 SVGAGI. This CDR3 is built from 15 residues. V lost 7 bases, J lost 0 bases, and 13 bases lay in between. CDR3: CASTFQAYSGNTIYF. In nucleotides, the CDR3 is TGTGCCAGCACTTTCCAGGCCTACTCTGGAAACACCATATATTTT.

This clone has a single count. The chain combines TRBV3-1 (or the pseudogene TRBV3-2) with TRBJ2-5, with D possibly being TRBD1 (6 bases). This CDR3 is built from 15 residues. V was trimmed by 2 bases and J by 5 bases, leaving 15 bases between them. Germline lookup yields CDR1 LGHDT and CDR2 YNNKEL (reference sequence). The CDR3 DNA reads TGTGCCAGCAGCCAATACTCAGGGGAAAGGGAGACCCAGTACTTC. It codes for CASSQYSGERETQYF.

The chain joins TRBV28 to TRBJ2-1; TRBD2 matches 12 bases. The CDR3 covers 17 residues. Germline assignment: CDR1 MDHEN and CDR2 SYDVKM. Trimming removed 1 base from V and 4 bases from J; junction bases left unmatched: 5. In DNA form, the CDR3 reads TGTGCCAGCAGTTTATCTCCTCTAGCGGGAGGGTACAATGAGCAGTTCTTC. Amino acids: CASSLSPLAGGYNEQFF.

The chain uses TRBV7-9 and TRBJ2-1; TRBD1 aligns across 10 bases. CDR3 length: 15 residues. After removal of 3 bases from V and 5 bases from J, the junction contained 4 bases not matched to a gene. Germline CDR1 and CDR2: SEHNR and FQNEAQ (reference sequence). CDR3 nucleotides: TGTGCCAGCAGCTTTCACGGGACAGGGGACAATGAGCAGTTCTTC. Translating it yields CASSFHGTGDNEQFF.

V is TRBV9 and J is TRBJ2-5; TRBD2 is a possible D gene (6 bases). Trimming removed 0 bases at V and 3 bases at J, with 15 bases between. The CDR3 totals 16 residues. Germline CDR1 and CDR2: SGDLS and YYNGEE. The CDR3 region has the DNA TGTGCCAGCAGCGTAGGGGGGAGGCGGCGAGAAGAGACCCAGTACTTC. This gives the protein CASSVGGRRREETQYF.

This clone was detected only once. The chain is built from TRBV5-5 and TRBJ2-6; 11 positions match TRBD1. CDR3 length: 17 residues. V lost 5 bases, J lost 3 bases, and 7 bases stayed unmatched. Germline loops: CDR1 SGHKS, CDR2 YYEKEE (reference sequence). DNA of the CDR3: TGTGCCAGCAGTGCCGGGACAGGGGGTTTTGGGGCCAACGTCCTGACTTTC. Residues: CASSAGTGGFGANVLTF.

J is TRBJ2-7 and V is TRBV7-8; D gene uncertain. The CDR3 is made up of 15 amino acids. Germline CDR1 and CDR2: SGHVS and FQNEAQ. The ends were cut back, 2 bases at V and 2 bases at J, with 13 bases in the middle. The CDR3 region has the DNA TGTGCCAGCAGCTTACCTCGTACTACGCCCTACGAGCAGTACTTC. Translated, it gives CASSLPRTTPYEQYF. Full variable domain (missing parts from reference TRBV7-8 and TRBJ2-7): GAGVSQSPRYKVAKRGQDVALRCDPISGHVSLFWYQQALGQGPEFLTYFQNEAQLDKSGLPSDRFFAERPEGSVSTLKIQRTQQEDSAVYLCASSLPRTTPYEQYFGPGTRLTVT.

This chain connects TRBV2 to TRBJ1-4; a possible D gene is TRBD1 (6 bases). Looked up from germline, CDR1 is SNHLY and CDR2 is FYNNEI. CDR3 length: 14 residues. The V end lost 8 bases, the J end lost 3 bases, and 13 bases lay between the germline ends. The CDR3 DNA reads TGTGCCAGCTTGAGGGACAAACCTAATGAAAAACTGTTTTTT. Its protein product is CASLRDKPNEKLFF.

The rearrangement joins TRBV7-9 to TRBJ1-2, with 9 bases that match TRBD1. Losses at the gene ends were 5 bases for V and 6 bases for J; bases not matched to a gene: 10. Germline V gives CDR1 SEHNR, CDR2 FQNEAQ (reference sequence). The CDR3 totals 15 residues. CDR3 nucleotide sequence: TGTGCCAGCAGCGCACCGGGACAGGGTAGTAATGGCTACACCTTC. Residues: CASSAPGQGSNGYTF.

V is TRBV3-1 (or the pseudogene TRBV3-2) and J is TRBJ2-7; TRBD2 aligns across 11 bases. Trimming cost V 2 bases and J 2 bases; bases outside gene matches: 11. CDR1 is LGHDT, CDR2 YNNKEL, per germline (reference sequence). The CDR3 contains 18 residues. DNA of the CDR3: TGTGCCAGCAGCCAACCGCGGCCTCATAGCGGGAGGGCCTACGAGCAGTACTTC. It encodes CASSQPRPHSGRAYEQYF.

The CDR3 here is CASSPLDRGLNEKLFF. In DNA form, the CDR3 reads TGTGCCAGCAGTCCCCTCGACAGGGGGCTCAATGAAAAACTGTTTTTT. V usage is TRBV28 and J usage is TRBJ1-4, with 10 bases aligning to TRBD1. The V gene end was trimmed by 5 bases and the J gene end by 5 bases; junction bases not matched to a gene: 8. The CDR3 length is 16 residues. The germline V gene has CDR1 MDHEN and CDR2 SYDVKM.

This clone was observed a single time. The chain carries TRBV18 and TRBJ1-2, with D uncertain. CDR3 size: 14 residues. CDR1 and CDR2 from the germline V gene are KGHSH and LQKENI. Deletions cut 3 bases from V and 0 bases from J, with 8 bases between. DNA of the CDR3: TGTGCCAGCTCACCCACATCTTCTAACTATGGCTACACCTTC. Protein sequence: CASSPTSSNYGYTF.

The chain has TRBV6-6 and TRBJ2-7; TRBD2 matches 11 bases. Trimming cost V 8 bases and J 4 bases; bases outside gene matches: 1. This CDR3 spans 12 amino acids. Germline CDR1 MNHNY, CDR2 SVGAGI (reference sequence). The CDR3 protein is CASGTSGYEQYF. The CDR3 DNA is TGTGCCAGCGGGACTAGCGGTTACGAGCAGTACTTC.

The J gene is TRBJ1-5, the V gene TRBV6-5; the D gene is possibly TRBD1 (5 bases). Trimming took off 6 bases at V and 4 bases at J, with 16 bases between the two ends. The length of the CDR3 is 15 residues. The germline V gene has CDR1 MNHEY and CDR2 SVGAGI. CDR3 in DNA: TGTGCCAGCAGCCCGCACGGGACTGGAAATCAGCCCCAGCATTTT. Its protein is CASSPHGTGNQPQHF.

There are a few counts of this clone. The chain employs TRBV19 and TRBJ1-3; D perhaps matches TRBD1 (5 bases). V dropped 3 bases and J dropped 1 base, with 10 bases sitting between them. This CDR3 region has 15 residues. Germline V CDR1 and CDR2: LNHDA, SQIVND (reference sequence). The CDR3 loop reads CASSIKGNSGNTIYF. In DNA form, the CDR3 reads TGTGCCAGTAGTATCAAGGGGAATTCTGGAAACACCATATATTTT. Looking up the rest from reference TRBV19 and TRBJ1-3 gives the full variable domain: DGGITQSPKYLFRKEGQNVTLSCEQNLNHDAMYWYRQDPGQGLRLIYYSQIVNDFQKGDIAEGYSVSREKKESFPLTVTSAQKNPTAFYLCASSIKGNSGNTIYFGEGSWLTVV.

The rearrangement uses TRBV7-2 and TRBJ2-5; D is undetermined. This CDR3 has 18 amino acids. V dropped 5 bases and J dropped 4 bases, with 26 bases sitting between them. In germline, CDR1 is SGHTA, CDR2 FQGNSA. The CDR3 coding sequence is TGTGCCAGCAGCCCCCCCCGAGGCACTCGCGCAATCTTAGAGACCCAGTACTTC. It translates to CASSPPRGTRAILETQYF.

The chain links TRBV12-3 or TRBV12-4 to TRBJ1-1; 7 bases are a match to TRBD1. CDR3 length: 13 residues. V lost 0 bases and J lost 8; bases outside the gene matches: 3. As DNA, the CDR3 is TGTGCCAGCAGTTTAGCTCGGGACAGAGAAGCTTTCTTT. Its translation is CASSLARDREAFF.

The count of this clone is one. This chain links TRBV29-1 with TRBJ1-2; perhaps TRBD1 as D (6 bases). Germline-derived CDR1 and CDR2 are SQVTM and ANQGSEA. Trimming left V 2 bases short and J 4 bases short, with 11 bases between. The CDR3 has 13 amino acids. In nucleotides, the CDR3 is TGCAGCGTTGAACCAGGGGACGGCTATGGCTACACCTTC. Amino acid sequence: CSVEPGDGYGYTF.

This sequence joins TRBV9 and TRBJ2-1, with 13 bases aligning to TRBD2. Germline assignment: CDR1 SGDLS and CDR2 YYNGEE. J was trimmed by 2 bases and V by 4 bases; bases with no gene match: 6. The CDR3 totals 17 residues. The CDR3 region is CASSTGLAGPPYNEQFF. The DNA for the CDR3 is TGTGCCAGCAGCACGGGACTAGCGGGACCCCCCTACAATGAGCAGTTCTTC.

The chain uses TRBV11-1 and TRBJ2-3, with 9 positions matching TRBD1. CDR1 and CDR2 (germline): SGHAT, FQDESV (reference sequence). V was clipped by 3 bases and J by 2 bases; unmatched bases: 6. The CDR3 is made up of 16 amino acids. CDR3 sequence (DNA): TGTGCCAGCAGCTTGGAGGGGACAGGGTACACAGATACGCAGTATTTT. It encodes CASSLEGTGYTDTQYF.

This rearrangement joins TRBV7-9 to TRBJ1-1; D might be TRBD1 (5 bases). This CDR3 comprises 15 residues. The ends were cut back, 5 bases at V and 4 bases at J, with 17 bases in the middle. Germline V gene data show CDR1 as SEHNR and CDR2 as FQNEAQ (reference sequence). The CDR3 sequence is CASSRRSAGITEAFF. Written as DNA, the CDR3 is TGTGCCAGCAGCCGGCGTTCGGCAGGGATCACTGAAGCTTTCTTT. Full variable domain (rest looked up from reference TRBV7-9 and TRBJ1-1): DTGVSQNPRHKITKRGQNVTFRCDPISEHNRLYWYRQTLGQGPEFLTYFQNEAQLEKSRLLSDRFSAERPKGSFSTLEIQRTEQGDSAMYLCASSRRSAGITEAFFGQGTRLTVV.